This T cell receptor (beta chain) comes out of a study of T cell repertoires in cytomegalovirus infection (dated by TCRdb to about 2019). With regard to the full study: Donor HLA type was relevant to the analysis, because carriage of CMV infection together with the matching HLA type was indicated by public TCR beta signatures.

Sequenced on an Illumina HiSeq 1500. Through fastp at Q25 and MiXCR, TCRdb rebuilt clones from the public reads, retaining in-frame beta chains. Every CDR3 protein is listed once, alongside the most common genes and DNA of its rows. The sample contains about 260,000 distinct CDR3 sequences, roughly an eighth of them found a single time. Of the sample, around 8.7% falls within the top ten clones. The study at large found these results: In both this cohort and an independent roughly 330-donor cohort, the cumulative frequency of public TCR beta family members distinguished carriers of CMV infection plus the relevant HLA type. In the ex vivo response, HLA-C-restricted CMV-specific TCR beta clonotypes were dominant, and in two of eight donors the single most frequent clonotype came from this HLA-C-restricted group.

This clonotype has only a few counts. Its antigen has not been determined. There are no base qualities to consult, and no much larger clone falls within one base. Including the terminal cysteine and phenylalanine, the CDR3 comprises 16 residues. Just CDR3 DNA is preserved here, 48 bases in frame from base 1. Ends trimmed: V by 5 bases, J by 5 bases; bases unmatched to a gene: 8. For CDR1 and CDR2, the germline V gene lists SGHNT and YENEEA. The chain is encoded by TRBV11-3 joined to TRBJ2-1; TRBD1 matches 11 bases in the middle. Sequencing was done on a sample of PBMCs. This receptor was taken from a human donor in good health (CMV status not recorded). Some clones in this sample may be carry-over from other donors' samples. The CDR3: CASSRRDRGIDNEQFF. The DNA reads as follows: TGTGCCAGCAGCCGTCGGGACAGGGGGATCGACAATGAGCAGTTCTTC. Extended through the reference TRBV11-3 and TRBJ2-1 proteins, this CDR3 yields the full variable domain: EAGVVQSPRYKIIEKKQPVAFWCNPISGHNTLYWYLQNLGQGPELLIRYENEEAVDDSQLPKDRFSAERLKGVDSTLKIQPAELGDSAVYLCASSRRDRGIDNEQFFGPGTRLTVL.